These 8 T cell receptor beta chains originate from one sample sequenced in a study of human CD8 memory T cell subsets. Sequencing libraries of TCR beta were made by UMI-labeled 5' RACE. From its re-call of the 5' RACE reads, TCRdb lists each CDR3 protein once, without DNA. The sample table includes roughly 4,000 distinct CDR3 sequences. Sequencing used CD8+ T cells from PBMCs. The receptors stem from a human donor in good health.

CDR3 protein: CSVAGTSGIDYNEQFF. This chain connects TRBV29-1 to TRBJ2-1; there is no DNA to check the TCRdb D call of TRBD2. CDR3 length: 16 residues. The germline V gene encodes CDR1 SQVTM and CDR2 ANQGSEA.

V and J are TRBV6-4 and TRBJ2-3; there is no DNA to check the TCRdb D call of TRBD2. CDR1 MRHNA and CDR2 SNTAGT come from the germline V gene. The CDR3 runs to 16 residues. CDR3: CASSDSTGGPTDTQYF.

The chain has TRBV28 and TRBJ1-1; TCRdb calls TRBD1, which cannot be checked without DNA. Germline CDR1 and CDR2: MDHEN and SYDVKM. CDR3 length: 16 residues. The CDR3 loop reads CASSLWTANLNTEAFF. Full variable domain (remainder filled in from reference TRBV28 and TRBJ1-1): DVKVTQSSRYLVKRTGEKVFLECVQDMDHENMFWYRQDPGLGLRLIYFSYDVKMKEKGDIPEGYSVSREKKERFSLILESASTNQTSMYLCASSLWTANLNTEAFFGQGTRLTVV.

The V call is TRBV6-4, the J call TRBJ2-2; checking the TCRdb D call of TRBD2 is not possible without DNA. The CDR3 covers 14 residues. Germline CDR1 and CDR2: MRHNA and SNTAGT. This chain's CDR3 is CASRDRADTGELFF.

The V gene is TRBV20-1, the J gene TRBJ2-7; TCRdb outputs TRBD1, but without DNA this stays unchecked. Per germline, CDR1 DFQATT and CDR2 SNEGSKA (reference sequence). The CDR3 sequence is 15 residues long. The CDR3 loop reads CSAKHPGQGAGEQYF.

The chain is built from TRBV20-1 and TRBJ2-7; without DNA, the TCRdb call of TRBD1 cannot be checked. Germline CDR1 is DFQATT and CDR2 is SNEGSKA (reference sequence). CDR3 length: 12 residues. CDR3 sequence reads: CSARDRDTEQYF.

CDR3: CSARDIGRELTDTQYF. The chain links TRBV20-1 to TRBJ2-3. The germline gives CDR1 DFQATT, CDR2 SNEGSKA (reference sequence). The CDR3 contains 16 residues.

Frequency places this clonotype as medium-sized. CDR3 region: CSVEVGTGYEQYF. The chain couples TRBV29-1 to TRBJ2-7; TCRdb picks TRBD1, but there is no DNA to check that call. The germline V gene encodes CDR1 SQVTM and CDR2 ANQGSEA. The CDR3 length is 13 residues.